This is a list of T cell receptor beta chains from one sample in a study of cytomegalovirus exposure and HLA in healthy donors. The protocol was immunoSEQ multiplex PCR, while the TCRdb copy is restricted to in-frame clones and leaves out a portion. The sample lists a few hundred thousand clones, about 81% occurring once. The specimen was PBMCs. These receptors all come from a woman aged 55-70 years in good health and CMV-seropositive. Each CDR3 is given with its conserved first and last residue. Each record gives: J gene, D gene, V gene, clone size, CDR3 protein, CDR3 DNA. D genes are given only for firm matches. Clone size is not always given. Where it is, it says once, few, many or a class for expanded clones.

J: TRBJ2-7; D: .; V: TRBV5-1; size: .; CDR3: CASSSPWGGMGEQYF; DNA: TGCGCCAGCAGCTCCCCGTGGGGCGGAATGGGAGAGCAGTACTTC
J: TRBJ2-7; D: TRBD1; V: TRBV5-4; size: .; CDR3: CASSLGGQGYEQYF; DNA: TGTGCCAGCAGCTTGGGCGGACAGGGCTACGAGCAGTACTTC
J: TRBJ2-2; D: .; V: TRBV27; size: .; CDR3: CASSPRGSSGGELFF; DNA: TGTGCCAGCAGTCCGCGGGGATCGTCCGGCGGGGAGCTGTTTTTT
J: TRBJ1-1; D: .; V: TRBV13; size: .; CDR3: CASSLGTAGNTEAFF; DNA: TGTGCCAGCAGCTTAGGGACAGCCGGGAACACTGAAGCTTTCTTT
J: TRBJ1-2; D: .; V: TRBV7-9; size: .; CDR3: CASSLVTVYGYTF; DNA: TGTGCCAGCAGCTTAGTCACAGTCTATGGCTACACCTTC
J: TRBJ2-3; D: TRBD2; V: TRBV5-5; size: .; CDR3: CASSLADSGIPSSTDTQYF; DNA: TGTGCCAGCAGCTTGGCGGATAGCGGGATACCATCTAGCACAGATACGCAGTATTTT
J: TRBJ2-7; D: .; V: TRBV7-9; size: .; CDR3: CSSSLGGRSYEQYF; DNA: TGTTCCAGCAGCTTGGGGGGGCGATCCTACGAGCAGTACTTC
J: TRBJ2-3; D: TRBD1; V: TRBV4-1; size: .; CDR3: CASSHPRTGVPTDTQYF; DNA: TGCGCCAGCAGCCACCCCAGGACAGGGGTACCCACAGATACGCAGTATTTT
J: TRBJ2-3; D: .; V: TRBV9; size: .; CDR3: CASSVTGLSDTQYF; DNA: TGTGCCAGCAGCGTAACAGGGTTATCAGATACGCAGTATTTT
J: TRBJ1-3; D: .; V: TRBV15; size: .; CDR3: CATSRPGQGNTIYF; DNA: TGTGCCACCAGCAGACCCGGACAGGGAAACACCATATATTTT
J: TRBJ1-1; D: .; V: TRBV6-6; size: few; CDR3: CASRFPGTEAFF; DNA: TGTGCCAGCAGATTCCCGGGGACTGAAGCTTTCTTT
J: TRBJ2-3; D: TRBD2; V: TRBV4-2; size: .; CDR3: CASSQDRTSGTDTQYF; DNA: TGTGCCAGCAGCCAAGATAGGACTAGCGGCACAGATACGCAGTATTTT
J: TRBJ2-2; D: TRBD2; V: TRBV2; size: .; CDR3: CASAKLAGVTGELFF; DNA: TGTGCCAGCGCTAAACTAGCGGGAGTCACCGGGGAGCTGTTTTTT
J: TRBJ1-3; D: .; V: TRBV5-1; size: .; CDR3: CASSLWRFDVAGNTIYF; DNA: TGCGCCAGCAGCTTGTGGCGGTTCGATGTCGCGGGAAACACCATATATTTT
J: TRBJ2-7; D: TRBD2; V: TRBV18; size: .; CDR3: CASSPGLAGLTYEQYF; DNA: TGTGCCAGCTCACCGGGACTAGCGGGACTCACCTACGAGCAGTACTTC
J: TRBJ2-3; D: .; V: TRBV7-9; size: .; CDR3: CASSEAAVSTDTQYF; DNA: TGTGCCAGCAGCGAAGCAGCGGTGAGCACAGATACGCAGTATTTT
J: TRBJ2-7; D: TRBD1; V: TRBV4-1; size: .; CDR3: CASSQPEGTGAYEQYF; DNA: TGCGCCAGCAGCCAACCCGAGGGGACAGGGGCCTACGAGCAGTACTTC
J: TRBJ1-5; D: TRBD1; V: TRBV6-5; size: .; CDR3: CASSTGARTPQHF; DNA: TGTGCCAGCAGTACAGGGGCCCGGACACCCCAGCATTTT
J: TRBJ1-5; D: .; V: TRBV7-2; size: .; CDR3: CASSPGRTPPVPQHF; DNA: TGTGCCAGCAGCCCAGGGAGGACGCCCCCCGTACCCCAGCATTTT
J: TRBJ1-4; D: TRBD1; V: TRBV9; size: .; CDR3: CASSPGTGRTNEKLFF; DNA: TGTGCCAGCAGCCCGGGGACAGGGCGCACTAATGAAAAACTGTTTTTT
J: TRBJ2-7; D: TRBD2; V: TRBV10-3; size: .; CDR3: CAIVSGSTYEQYF; DNA: TGTGCCATCGTCAGCGGGAGCACCTACGAGCAGTACTTC
J: TRBJ2-7; D: TRBD2; V: TRBV5-1; size: .; CDR3: CASSISGLAPSYEQYF; DNA: TGCGCCAGCAGCATCTCGGGACTAGCGCCCTCCTACGAGCAGTACTTC